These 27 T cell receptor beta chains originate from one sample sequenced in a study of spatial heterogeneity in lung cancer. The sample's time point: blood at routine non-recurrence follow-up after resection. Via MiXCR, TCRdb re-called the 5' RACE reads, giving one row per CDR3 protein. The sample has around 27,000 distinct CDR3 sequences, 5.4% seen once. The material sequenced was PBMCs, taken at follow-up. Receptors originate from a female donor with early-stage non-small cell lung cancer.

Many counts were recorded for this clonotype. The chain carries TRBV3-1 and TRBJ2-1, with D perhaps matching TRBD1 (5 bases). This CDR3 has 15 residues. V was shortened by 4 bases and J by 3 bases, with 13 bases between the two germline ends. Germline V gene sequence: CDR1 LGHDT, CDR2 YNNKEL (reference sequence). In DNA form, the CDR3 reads TGTGCCAGCAGCCCTGGGTGGCAGGGCTACAATGAGCAGTTCTTC. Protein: CASSPGWQGYNEQFF.

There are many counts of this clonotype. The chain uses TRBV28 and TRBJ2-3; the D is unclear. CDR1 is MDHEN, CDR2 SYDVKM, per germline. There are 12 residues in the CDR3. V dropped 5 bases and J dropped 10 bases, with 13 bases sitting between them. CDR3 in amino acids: CASSPSSGAQYF. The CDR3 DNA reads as TGTGCCAGCAGTCCCTCTAGTGGGGCGCAGTATTTT.

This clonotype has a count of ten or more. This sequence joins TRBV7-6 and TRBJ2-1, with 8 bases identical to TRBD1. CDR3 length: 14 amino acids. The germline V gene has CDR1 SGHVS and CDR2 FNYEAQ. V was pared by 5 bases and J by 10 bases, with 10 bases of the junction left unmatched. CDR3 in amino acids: CASSDTMTGEEQFF. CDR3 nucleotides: TGTGCCAGCAGCGACACAATGACAGGGGAGGAGCAGTTCTTC.

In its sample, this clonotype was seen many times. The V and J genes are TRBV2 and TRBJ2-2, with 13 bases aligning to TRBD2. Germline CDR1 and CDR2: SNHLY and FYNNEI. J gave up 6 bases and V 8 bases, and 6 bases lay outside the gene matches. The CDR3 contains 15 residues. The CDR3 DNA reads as TGTGCCAGCGGTTGGACTAGCGGGAGTTCCGGGGAGCTGTTTTTT. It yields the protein CASGWTSGSSGELFF. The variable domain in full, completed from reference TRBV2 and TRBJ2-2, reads EPEVTQTPSHQVTQMGQEVILRCVPISNHLYFYWYRQILGQKVEFLVSFYNNEISEKSEIFDDQFSVERPDGSNFTLKIRSTKLEDSAMYFCASGWTSGSSGELFFGEGSRLTVL.

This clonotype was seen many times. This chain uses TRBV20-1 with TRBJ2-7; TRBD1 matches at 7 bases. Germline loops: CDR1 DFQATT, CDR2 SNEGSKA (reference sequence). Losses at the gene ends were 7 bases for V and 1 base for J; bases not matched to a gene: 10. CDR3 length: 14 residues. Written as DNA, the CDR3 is TGCAGTGTTAACCGCCCGGGACAGTCCTACGAGCAGTACTTC. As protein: CSVNRPGQSYEQYF.

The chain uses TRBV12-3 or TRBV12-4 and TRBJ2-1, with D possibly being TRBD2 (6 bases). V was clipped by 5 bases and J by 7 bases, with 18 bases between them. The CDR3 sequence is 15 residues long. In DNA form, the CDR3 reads TGTGCCAGCAGTACCACGGGAGCTCCTACTAATGAGCAGTTCTTC. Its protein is CASSTTGAPTNEQFF.

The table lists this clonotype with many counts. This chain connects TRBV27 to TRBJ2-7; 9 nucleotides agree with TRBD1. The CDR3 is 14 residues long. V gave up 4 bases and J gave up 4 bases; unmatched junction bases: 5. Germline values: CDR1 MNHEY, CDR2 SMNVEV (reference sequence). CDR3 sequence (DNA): TGTGCCAGCAGTTGGGGACAGGGAATGTACGAGCAGTACTTC. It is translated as CASSWGQGMYEQYF.

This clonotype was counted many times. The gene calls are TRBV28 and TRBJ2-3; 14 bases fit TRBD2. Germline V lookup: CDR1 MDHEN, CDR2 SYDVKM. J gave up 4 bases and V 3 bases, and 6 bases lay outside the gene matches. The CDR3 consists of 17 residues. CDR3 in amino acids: CASSFGTSGSTPDTQYF. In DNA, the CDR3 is TGTGCCAGCAGTTTTGGGACTAGCGGGAGTACCCCAGATACGCAGTATTTT.

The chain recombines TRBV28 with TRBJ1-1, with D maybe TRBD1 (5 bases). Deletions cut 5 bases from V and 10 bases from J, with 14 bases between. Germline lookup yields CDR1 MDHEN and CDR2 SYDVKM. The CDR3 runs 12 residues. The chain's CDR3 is CASSPRATAAFF. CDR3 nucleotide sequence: TGTGCCAGCAGTCCCAGGGCCACCGCAGCTTTCTTT. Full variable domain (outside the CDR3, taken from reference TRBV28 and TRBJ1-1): DVKVTQSSRYLVKRTGEKVFLECVQDMDHENMFWYRQDPGLGLRLIYFSYDVKMKEKGDIPEGYSVSREKKERFSLILESASTNQTSMYLCASSPRATAAFFGQGTRLTVV.

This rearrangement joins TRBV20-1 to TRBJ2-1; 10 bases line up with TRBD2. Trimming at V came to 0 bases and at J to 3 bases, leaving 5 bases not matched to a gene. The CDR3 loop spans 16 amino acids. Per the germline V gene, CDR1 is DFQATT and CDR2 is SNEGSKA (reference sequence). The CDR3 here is CSARDPLAGDYNEQFF. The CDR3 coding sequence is TGCAGTGCTAGAGATCCCCTAGCGGGAGACTACAATGAGCAGTTCTTC.

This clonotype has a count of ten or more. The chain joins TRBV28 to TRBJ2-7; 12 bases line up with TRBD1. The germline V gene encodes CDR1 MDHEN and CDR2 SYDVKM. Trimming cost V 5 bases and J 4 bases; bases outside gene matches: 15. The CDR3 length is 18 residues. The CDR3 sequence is CASSNTGTGGTSGYEQYF. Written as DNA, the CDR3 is TGTGCCAGCAGTAACACCGGGACAGGGGGCACTTCGGGGTACGAGCAGTACTTC.

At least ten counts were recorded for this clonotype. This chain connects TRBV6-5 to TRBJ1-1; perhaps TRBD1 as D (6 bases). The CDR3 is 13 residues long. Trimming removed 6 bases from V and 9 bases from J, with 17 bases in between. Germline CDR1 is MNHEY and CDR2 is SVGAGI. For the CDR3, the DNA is TGTGCCAGCAGCCGGAATGGACAGAGTCAAGCTTTCTTT. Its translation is CASSRNGQSQAFF.

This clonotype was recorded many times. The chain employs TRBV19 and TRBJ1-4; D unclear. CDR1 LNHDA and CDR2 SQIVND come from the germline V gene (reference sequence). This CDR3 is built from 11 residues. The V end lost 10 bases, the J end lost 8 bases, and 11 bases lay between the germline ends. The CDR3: CATREGEKLFF. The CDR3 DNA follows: TGTGCCACGCGGGAGGGAGAAAAACTGTTTTTT.

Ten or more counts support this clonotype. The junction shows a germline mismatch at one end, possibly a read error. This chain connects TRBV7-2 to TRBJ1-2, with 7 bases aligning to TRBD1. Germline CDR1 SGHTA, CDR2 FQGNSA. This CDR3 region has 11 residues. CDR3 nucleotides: TGTGCCAGCAGCCTCGGGACAGCTTACAGCTTC. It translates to CASSLGTAYSF. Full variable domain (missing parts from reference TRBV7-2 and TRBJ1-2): GAGVSQSPSNKVTEKGKDVELRCDPISGHTALYWYRQSLGQGLEFLIYFQGNSAPDKSGLPSDRFSAERTGGSVSTLTIQRTQQEDSAVYLCASSLGTAYSFGSGTRLTVV.

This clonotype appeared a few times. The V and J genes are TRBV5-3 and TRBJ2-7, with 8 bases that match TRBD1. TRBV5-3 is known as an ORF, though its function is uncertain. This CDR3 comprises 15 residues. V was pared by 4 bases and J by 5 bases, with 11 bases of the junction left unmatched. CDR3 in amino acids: CARSPGQGRTHEQYF. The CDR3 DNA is TGTGCCAGAAGCCCCGGACAGGGTAGAACCCACGAGCAGTACTTC.

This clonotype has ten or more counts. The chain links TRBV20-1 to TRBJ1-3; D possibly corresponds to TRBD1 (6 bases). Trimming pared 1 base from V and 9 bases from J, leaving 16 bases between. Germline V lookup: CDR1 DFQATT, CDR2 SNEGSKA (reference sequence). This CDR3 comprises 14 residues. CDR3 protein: CSARARQALGTIYF. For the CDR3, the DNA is TGCAGTGCTAGAGCGCGACAGGCCCTGGGCACCATATATTTT.

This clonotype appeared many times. CDR3 region: CGVPSGNTIYF. The DNA of the CDR3 is TGCGGGGTTCCTTCTGGAAACACCATATATTTT. The chain carries TRBV20-1 and TRBJ1-3; no definite D call. The CDR3 has 11 amino acids. CDR1 is DFQATT, CDR2 SNEGSKA, per germline (reference sequence).

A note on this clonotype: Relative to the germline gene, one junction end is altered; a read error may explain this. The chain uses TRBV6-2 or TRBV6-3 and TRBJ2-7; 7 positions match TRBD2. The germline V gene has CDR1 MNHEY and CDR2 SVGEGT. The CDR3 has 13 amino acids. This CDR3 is CASSYTGWREHYF. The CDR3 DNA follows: TGTGCCAGCAGTTACACAGGTTGGCGGGAGCACTACTTC.

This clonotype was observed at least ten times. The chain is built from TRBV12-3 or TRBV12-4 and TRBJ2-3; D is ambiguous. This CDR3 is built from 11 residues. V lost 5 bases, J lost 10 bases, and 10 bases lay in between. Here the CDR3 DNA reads TGTGCCAGCAGTCTCCAGTATGCGCAGTATTTT. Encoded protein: CASSLQYAQYF.

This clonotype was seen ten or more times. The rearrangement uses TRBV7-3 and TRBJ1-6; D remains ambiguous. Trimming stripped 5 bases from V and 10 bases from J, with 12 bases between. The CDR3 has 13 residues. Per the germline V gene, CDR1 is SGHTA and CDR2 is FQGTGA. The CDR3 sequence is CASSPQSNSPLHF. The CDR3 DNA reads TGTGCCAGCAGCCCCCAGTCAAACTCACCCCTCCACTTT. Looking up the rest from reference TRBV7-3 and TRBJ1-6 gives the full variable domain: GAGVSQTPSNKVTEKGKYVELRCDPISGHTALYWYRQSLGQGPEFLIYFQGTGAADDSGLPNDRFFAVRPEGSVSTLKIQRTERGDSAVYLCASSPQSNSPLHFGNGTRLTVT.

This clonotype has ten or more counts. Here the CDR3 reads CASSPPAGIYEQFF. The CDR3 bases are TGTGCCAGCTCACCACCGGCAGGGATATATGAGCAGTTCTTC. J is TRBJ2-1 and V is TRBV18, with D possibly TRBD1 on 5 matching bases. This CDR3 is built from 14 residues. Germline assignment: CDR1 KGHSH and CDR2 LQKENI. The V gene lost 0 bases and the J gene lost 8 bases, with 11 bases spanning the gap.

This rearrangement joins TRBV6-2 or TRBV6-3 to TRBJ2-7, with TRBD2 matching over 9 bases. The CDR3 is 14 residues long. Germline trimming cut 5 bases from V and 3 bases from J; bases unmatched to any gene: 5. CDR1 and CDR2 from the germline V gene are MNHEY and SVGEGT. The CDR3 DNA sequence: TGTGCCAGCAGTGAAAGCGGGGGGCTCTACGAGCAGTACTTC. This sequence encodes CASSESGGLYEQYF.

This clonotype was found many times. The CDR3 DNA reads TGCAGCGTACATTCCGGACTAGCGGGAGTAAGGGAGCAGTTCTTC. Translation: CSVHSGLAGVREQFF. V gene TRBV29-1 combines with J gene TRBJ2-1; 13 nucleotides agree with TRBD2. In germline, CDR1 is SQVTM, CDR2 ANQGSEA. V shed 6 bases, J shed 10 bases, and the junction held 12 bases outside the gene matches. The CDR3 consists of 15 residues.

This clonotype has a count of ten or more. The CDR3 protein is CSVARFSYNEQFF. CDR3 nucleotides: TGCAGCGTTGCAAGATTCTCCTACAATGAGCAGTTCTTC. V is TRBV29-1 and J is TRBJ2-1; no definite D call. The CDR3 totals 13 residues. CDR1 and CDR2 (germline): SQVTM, ANQGSEA. V gave up 4 bases and J gave up 0 bases, with 7 bases separating them.

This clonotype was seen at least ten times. CDR3 in amino acids: CASSSPGQGTVANYGYTF. CDR3 nucleotide sequence: TGTGCCAGCAGCAGTCCGGGACAGGGGACGGTGGCTAACTATGGCTACACCTTC. This chain links TRBV21-1 with TRBJ1-2; the D call of TRBD1 is as the table states it, not checked on the DNA. TRBV21-1 is shown as a pseudogene. This CDR3 is 18 amino acids long.

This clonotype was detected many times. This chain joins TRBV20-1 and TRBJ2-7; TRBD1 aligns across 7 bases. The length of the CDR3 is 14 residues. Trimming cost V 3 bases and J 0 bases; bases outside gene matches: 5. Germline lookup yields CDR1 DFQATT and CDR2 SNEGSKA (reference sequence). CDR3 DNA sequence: TGCAGTGCTAGGGACAGGCCTTCCTCCTACGAGCAGTACTTC. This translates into CSARDRPSSYEQYF.

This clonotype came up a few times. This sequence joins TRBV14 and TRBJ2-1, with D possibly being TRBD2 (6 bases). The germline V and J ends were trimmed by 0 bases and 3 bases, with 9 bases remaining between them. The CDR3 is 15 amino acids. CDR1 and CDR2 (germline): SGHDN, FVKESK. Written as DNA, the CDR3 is TGTGCCAGCAGCCAAGATTTGGGACTCTACAATGAGCAGTTCTTC. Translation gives CASSQDLGLYNEQFF.